This entry concerns a single T cell receptor (beta chain). Its antigen remains unidentified. No base quality values were provided; no much bigger clone lies one nucleotide off. The germline V gene specifies SGHAT as CDR1 and FQNNGV as CDR2. The cysteine opens and the phenylalanine closes a CDR3 of 14 amino acids. The sequence is cut down to CDR3 DNA, 42 bases in frame from base 1. V loses 1 base, J loses 15 bases, and the germline ends lie 19 bases apart. Using the deep immunoSEQ assay, TCR CDR3 regions were amplified from genomic DNA by multiplex PCR. Extracted genomic DNA from each cell subset was spread evenly across all wells of several immunoSEQ 96-well plates, with each plate serving as a replicate. Each replicate PCR for sorted subsets received approximately 200 ng genomic DNA, equal to roughly 30,000 T cell genomes. Purified libraries were quantified with a Qubit 3.0 fluorometer, sized on a Bioanalyzer 2100, and re-quantified with the KAPA Library Quantification kit. Every immunoSEQ 96-well plate was sequenced on a separate single-read 150-cycle Illumina NextSeq 550 flow cell. As for the original processing: The immunoSEQ output contained only junctional sequences without quality scores, so filtering could not match that applied to full-length reads. Sequences were annotated with PyIR, a Python wrapper for IgBLAST v1.9, using IMGT germline references to assign V/J genes and CDR3. Reads with weak V/J assignments (E-value above 1e-6), missing CDR3, stop codons, out-of-frame junctions, or ambiguous translated residues were removed. V3J clonotypes were defined as sequences sharing the same inferred V gene, J gene, and CDR3 amino acid sequence. The percentage overlap between two repertoires was calculated by dividing the number of shared unique clonotypes by the size of the smaller repertoire. Repertoire richness was assessed with RTK rarefaction, the Chao1 estimator, and Recon v2.1 estimates of unobserved clonotypes. Generation probabilities for all TCRbeta clonotypes obtained by the gDNA method from a handful of donors were computed using OLGA. TCRdb re-hosts the immuneACCESS table, in-frame sequences only. Its copies lack some clones; in the studies checked, an unresolved V gene accounts for under half of them, and the cause for the rest is not known. That table is the source of V, J and clone size, and D and trimming were worked out from the DNA. Across this sample there are over a million clones, with approximately 98.5% seen only once. The ten biggest clones cover roughly 0.36% of the sample.

The donors were healthy, HIV-negative adults who had no recently reported acute infections or vaccinations. All donors were Caucasian adults living in Nashville, Tennessee, USA. CD4+ T cells were enriched by magnetic negative selection, after which naive cells were positively selected on CD45RA and the negative fraction was taken as the memory subset. Blood was obtained by leukapheresis, after which PBMCs were separated by Ficoll-Histopaque density gradient centrifugation and cryopreserved in liquid nitrogen vapor phase. Analytical flow cytometry was used to check the purity and quantity of each magnetically sorted T cell population. From each sorted fraction, genomic DNA was isolated and quantified by UV absorbance on a Nanodrop 2000c. These data are taken from a study of shared clonotypes between healthy human individuals (dated by TCRdb to the early 2020s). Study-level background: A couple of women and a few men aged 18 to 49 years were included in the cohort. For each donor, three plates each were used for CD4 naive and CD4 memory, two plates were used for CD8 naive, and one plate was used for CD8 memory. Blood TCR repertoires of five healthy adults were deeply sequenced to estimate repertoire size and the extent of clonotype sharing between individuals. Libraries were prepared and TCR repertoires were sequenced by different laboratories using diverse techniques, in order to increase sequencing depth and limit assay-specific biases. Each donor's leukapheresis produced roughly between roughly 0.85 and 9.5 billion PBMCs.

Results and caveats for the whole study, not just this receptor: Compared with non-shared clonotypes, clonotypes shared by all four sorted-subset donors had higher generation probabilities. Rarefaction of sorted-subset datasets indicated incomplete sequencing despite the large sequencing depth. Naive subsets generally had larger estimated clonotype richness than memory subsets. Pairwise subsampling indicated that sequencing depth was expected to affect the degree of clonotype sharing among donors. Across a handful of donors, about 5.2% of naive CD4, 3.5% of naive CD8, approximately 2.5% of memory CD4, and roughly 0.41% of memory CD8 clonotypes were shared. The genetic and exposure-history diversity represented was limited by the small number of donors. Sampling was restricted to blood, and TCR repertoires in tissue are likely to differ from TCR repertoires in blood.

The sequence was obtained from a man aged 25-40 years in good health. Specimen: naive CD4+ T cells sorted from blood. In the paper's terms, the cell subset or site label means: CD45RA+ positively selected. The chain couples TRBV11-2 to TRBJ2-1; the D gene identity is not certain. In nucleotides, the sequence is TGTGCCAGCAGCTTAGGACCTTCTCTTGTTAAGTGGTTCTTC. The translation is CASSLGPSLVKWFF. With the portions outside the CDR3 filled from the reference TRBV11-2 and TRBJ2-1 genes, the complete variable region becomes EAGVAQSPRYKIIEKRQSVAFWCNPISGHATLYWYQQILGQGPKLLIQFQNNGVVDDSQLPKDRFSAERLKGVDSTLKIQPAKLEDSAVYLCASSLGPSLVKWFFGPGTRLTVL.